These 16 T cell receptor beta chains came from one sample sequenced in a study of OX40 agonist ivuxolimab in advanced cancers. Measured with immunoSEQ multiplex PCR; TCRdb has only the in-frame clones, and not every one. The table includes about 60,000 clones, about nine tenths detected once. The sample here was CD4+ or CD8+ T cells sorted from blood, taken in a trial of the OX40 agonist ivuxolimab. Source of these receptors: an adult with an advanced solid tumor such as melanoma, head and neck, liver or kidney cancer.

This clone showed up just once. This chain uses TRBV27 with TRBJ1-6, with 7 bases lining up with TRBD1. CDR3 length: 16 residues. The germline V gene has CDR1 MNHEY and CDR2 SMNVEV (reference sequence). Trimming removed 5 bases from V and 6 bases from J; junction bases left unmatched: 10. The CDR3 bases are TGTGCCAGCAGTATTGATTACCGACAGGGTAATTCACCCCTCCACTTT. Protein: CASSIDYRQGNSPLHF.

The chain has TRBV5-1 and TRBJ2-1; tentative D call: TRBD1 (5 bases). V shed 4 bases and J shed 2 bases, with 10 bases lying between them. The germline V gene encodes CDR1 SGHRS and CDR2 YFSETQ. The CDR3 loop spans 14 amino acids. For the CDR3, the DNA is TGCGCCAGCAGCGCCCGACAGACCTACAATGAGCAGTTCTTC. Amino acids: CASSARQTYNEQFF.

The rearrangement joins TRBV28 to TRBJ2-7; D is unresolved. The ends were cut back, 8 bases at V and 0 bases at J, with 17 bases in the middle. The CDR3 loop spans 15 amino acids. Germline V CDR1 and CDR2: MDHEN, SYDVKM. CDR3 amino acids: CASATRAASSYEQYF. The CDR3 nucleotides are TGTGCCAGCGCCACCCGGGCTGCTAGCTCCTACGAGCAGTACTTC.

DNA of the CDR3: TGCGCCAGCAGCTTAGGGGACAGGGGTACAGATACGCAGTATTTT. This gives the protein CASSLGDRGTDTQYF. J is TRBJ2-3 and V is TRBV5-1; 10 nucleotides match TRBD1. This CDR3 spans 15 amino acids. Trimming took 2 bases from V and 3 from J; bases not matched to a gene: 3. CDR1 and CDR2 (germline): SGHRS, YFSETQ.

This chain connects TRBV7-2 to TRBJ2-7; D assignment may be TRBD1 or TRBD2 (5 bases each). Per the germline V gene, CDR1 is SGHTA and CDR2 is FQGNSA. V lost 2 bases, J lost 0 bases, and 11 bases lay in between. This CDR3 has 15 amino acids. CDR3 region: CASSLRDLSSYEQYF. The CDR3 bases are TGTGCCAGCAGCTTACGGGACCTAAGCTCCTACGAGCAGTACTTC.

In this sample, this clone turned up once. The rearrangement links TRBV6-1 to TRBJ1-4; D remains ambiguous. From germline, CDR1 is MNHNS and CDR2 SASEGT. The CDR3 has 13 amino acids. The V end lost 0 bases, the J end lost 14 bases, and 13 bases lay between the germline ends. The CDR3 protein is CASSEALWWGLFF. The CDR3 DNA sequence: TGTGCCAGCAGTGAAGCGCTTTGGTGGGGTCTGTTTTTT.

The chain combines TRBV5-1 with TRBJ2-2; no clear D gene. This CDR3 is built from 14 residues. Germline V gives CDR1 SGHRS, CDR2 YFSETQ. The ends were cut back, 5 bases at V and 8 bases at J, with 16 bases in the middle. CDR3 DNA sequence: TGCGCCAGCAGTACGAGTACAGCTTGGGGGGAGCTGTTTTTT. It specifies CASSTSTAWGELFF.

The chain employs TRBV29-1 and TRBJ1-1; D perhaps matches TRBD1 (6 bases). The germline gives CDR1 SQVTM, CDR2 ANQGSEA. V dropped 4 bases and J dropped 6 bases, with 12 bases sitting between them. This CDR3 is 12 amino acids long. The CDR3 bases are TGCAGCGTTGGGGCAGGGGTGGCTGAAGCTTTCTTT. It yields the protein CSVGAGVAEAFF.

A few counts support this clone. The chain links TRBV27 to TRBJ2-1, with unresolved D. Germline CDR1 and CDR2: MNHEY and SMNVEV (reference sequence). Trimming stripped 5 bases from V and 3 bases from J, with 14 bases between. There are 15 residues in the CDR3. Written as DNA, the CDR3 is TGTGCCAGCAGTCGAGCCGCCTCGGGCTACAATGAGCAGTTCTTC. It codes for CASSRAASGYNEQFF.

The rearrangement joins TRBV19 to TRBJ1-1; D gene ambiguous. There are 13 residues in the CDR3. Trimming stripped 0 bases from V and 5 bases from J, with 7 bases between. Germline V gene lookup returns CDR1 LNHDA and CDR2 SQIVND (reference sequence). CDR3: CASSIDARTEAFF. In DNA form, the CDR3 reads TGTGCCAGTAGTATAGACGCGAGGACTGAAGCTTTCTTT. Together with reference TRBV19 and TRBJ1-1, the CDR3 gives the full variable domain: DGGITQSPKYLFRKEGQNVTLSCEQNLNHDAMYWYRQDPGQGLRLIYYSQIVNDFQKGDIAEGYSVSREKKESFPLTVTSAQKNPTAFYLCASSIDARTEAFFGQGTRLTVV.

This clone has more than one count but fewer than ten. The V gene is TRBV21-1, the J gene TRBJ1-2; the DNA was not used to check the table's D call, TRBD1. TRBV21-1 is a pseudogene locus. The CDR3 has 13 residues. The CDR3 reads CASRKGTTYGYTF. The CDR3, as DNA: TGTGCCAGCAGAAAAGGCACAACCTATGGCTACACCTTC.

This sequence joins TRBV6-9 and TRBJ1-2; D unresolved. The CDR3 runs 14 residues. V lost 3 bases, J lost 6 bases, and 14 bases lay in between. Germline CDR1 MNHGY, CDR2 SVAAGI. In nucleotides, the CDR3 is TGTGCCAGCAGTTACGTTGGGAAGTTCCATGGCTACACCTTC. It specifies CASSYVGKFHGYTF.

This clone was observed a single time. The CDR3 DNA follows: TGTGCCAGCAGCATTCGAGGGGAGGGCGAGCAGTACTTC. Protein: CASSIRGEGEQYF. The chain has TRBV5-5 and TRBJ2-7; 7 nucleotides match TRBD2. Germline V gives CDR1 SGHKS, CDR2 YYEKEE (reference sequence). V dropped 4 bases and J dropped 6; count of bases not matched to a gene: 7. The CDR3 sequence is 13 residues long. The full variable domain, completed using reference TRBV5-5 and TRBJ2-7, is DAGVTQSPTHLIKTRGQQVTLRCSPISGHKSVSWYQQVLGQGPQFIFQYYEKEERGRGNFPDRFSARQFPNYSSELNVNALLLGDSALYLCASSIRGEGEQYFGPGTRLTVT.

The V call is TRBV30, the J call TRBJ2-7; no clear D gene. CDR1 is GTSNPN and CDR2 is SVGIG in the germline V gene (reference sequence). Trimming took 1 base from V and 0 from J, leaving 10 bases between them. The length of the CDR3 is 14 residues. CDR3 sequence reads: CAWSGSWSSYEQYF. For the CDR3, the DNA is TGTGCCTGGAGTGGCAGCTGGAGCTCCTACGAGCAGTACTTC.

V is TRBV27 and J is TRBJ1-5; 10 nucleotides match TRBD1. The germline V gene encodes CDR1 MNHEY and CDR2 SMNVEV (reference sequence). CDR3 length: 15 amino acids. The ends lost 4 bases at V and 7 bases at J; junction bases unmatched: 7. CDR3 sequence: CASSSIGTGAQPQHF. CDR3 DNA: TGTGCCAGCAGTTCGATCGGGACAGGGGCACAGCCCCAGCATTTT.

The rearrangement joins TRBV7-8 to TRBJ2-7, with D hard to call. V lost 1 base and J lost 6, with 10 bases in between. This CDR3 region has 13 residues. Germline CDR1 and CDR2: SGHVS and FQNEAQ. In DNA, the CDR3 is TGTGCCAGCAGCTTAGACCCGCGGAGCGAGCAGTACTTC. Protein: CASSLDPRSEQYF.